This T cell receptor (beta chain) was captured by sequencing in a study of blood T cell repertoires in COVID-19. Study background: Samples of COVID-19 (acute and convalescent) were obtained from the United States, Italy and Spain. The cDNA or gDNA used as material had been derived from T cells, B-cell-depleted T cells, or PBMCs.

The V gene's germline CDR1 is LNHDA and CDR2 SQIVND (reference sequence). The CDR3 loop spans 15 amino acids. The ends lost 2 bases at V and 8 bases at J; junction bases unmatched: 7. In the study's own analysis: Estimation of nucleated cell counts relied on the amplification of reference gene primers. The table came from immunoSEQ multiplex PCR; TCRdb's copy has only in-frame clones and leaves some out. For V, J and clone size, that table is used; D and trimming come from the DNA. The sample lists 250,000 to 300,000 clones, roughly 85% occurring once. The source material was peripheral blood. This chain uses TRBV19 with TRBJ2-1; TRBD2 matches at 9 bases. This clonotype was sampled from a man between 50 and 59 years old with active or convalescent COVID-19. DNA of the CDR3: TGTGCCAGTAGTATAAGGGTAGCGGGAGTGGATGAGCAGTTCTTC. It yields the protein CASSIRVAGVDEQFF. The full variable domain, completed using reference TRBV19 and TRBJ2-1, is DGGITQSPKYLFRKEGQNVTLSCEQNLNHDAMYWYRQDPGQGLRLIYYSQIVNDFQKGDIAEGYSVSREKKESFPLTVTSAQKNPTAFYLCASSIRVAGVDEQFFGPGTRLTVL.